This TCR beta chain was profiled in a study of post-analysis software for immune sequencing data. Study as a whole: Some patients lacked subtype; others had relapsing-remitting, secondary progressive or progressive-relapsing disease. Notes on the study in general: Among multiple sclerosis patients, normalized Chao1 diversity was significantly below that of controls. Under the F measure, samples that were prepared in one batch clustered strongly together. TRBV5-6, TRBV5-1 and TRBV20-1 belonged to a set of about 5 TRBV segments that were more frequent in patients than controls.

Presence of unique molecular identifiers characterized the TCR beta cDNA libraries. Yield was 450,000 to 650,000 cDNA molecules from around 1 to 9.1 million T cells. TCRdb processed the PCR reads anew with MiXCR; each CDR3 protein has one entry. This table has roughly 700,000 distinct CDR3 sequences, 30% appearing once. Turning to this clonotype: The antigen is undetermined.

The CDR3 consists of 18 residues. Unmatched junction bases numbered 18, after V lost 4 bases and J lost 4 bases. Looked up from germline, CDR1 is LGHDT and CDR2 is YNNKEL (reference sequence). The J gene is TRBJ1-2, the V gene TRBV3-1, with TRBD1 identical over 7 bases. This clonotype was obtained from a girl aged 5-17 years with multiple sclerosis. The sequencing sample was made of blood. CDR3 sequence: CASSLRGVSTGVVYGYTF. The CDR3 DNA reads TGTGCCAGCAGCCTCAGAGGCGTGAGCACAGGGGTCGTCTATGGCTACACCTTC.